The present TCR beta chain was sequenced within a study of blood T cell repertoires in COVID-19 (TCRdb year 2020). At the level of the whole study: The collaborator samples originated in the United States, Italy and Spain and spanned the acute and convalescent phases of COVID-19. The prospective study material was composed of cDNA or gDNA derived from T cells, B-cell-depleted T cells, or PBMCs. Deeply sampled blood TCRbeta repertoires from subjects exposed to, actively infected with, or recovered from COVID-19 were included in the dataset. The repertoires were released in a freely available public database meant as a resource for research on the immune response to SARS-CoV-2. The samples were drawn from two sources: the first 160 participants of the ongoing ImmuneRACE study, and about 1,300 subjects contributed by 6 global collaborators. The sample metadata nearly always contained a de-identified subject ID, COVID-19 status, age in years and sex. Where HLA class I and class II types were available, the types were taken from metadata supplied by the sample provider, not from assay-based typing.

Note on this clone: Its antigen is still unknown. Qualities for individual bases were not recorded, and no much larger clone is one base off.

The CDR3 sequence holds 14 residues, the cysteine and phenylalanine included. Just the 42-base CDR3 DNA is kept, in frame starting at base 1. V trim: 4 bases; J trim: 4 bases; unmatched bases: 4. CDR1 and CDR2 are drawn from the germline V gene: MNHEY, SVGAGI. Points the paper makes about the study in general: Clinical and demographic metadata were provided uncurated, with the amount varying by source and participant.

At one collaborating source in Seattle, patients were enrolled during active infection and were followed longitudinally through the course of disease. Collaborating institutions collected whole blood in K2EDTA tubes following their own protocols. For TCRbeta analysis, collaborators shipped samples in one of three forms: frozen whole blood, isolated PBMCs, or DNA extracted from either of those sample types. TCRbeta CDR3 regions were amplified from genomic DNA using the immunoSEQ Assay, a bias-controlled multiplex PCR. From the authors' description of their analysis: Within the assay, amplification of reference gene primers was used to estimate how many nucleated cells each sample contained. To quantify the absolute abundance of each unique TCRbeta CDR3 rearrangement, sequence reads were collapsed and filtered. Productive Simpson clonality was computed per sample as the square root of Simpson's diversity index over productive rearrangements. Here the immuneACCESS table is served through TCRdb, limited to in-frame sequences with V and J called. Missing clones are a known gap in these copies; in checked studies unresolved V genes cover under half, and the rest lacks a known reason. Clone size and the V and J calls come from that table; the DNA yielded D and trimming. Across this sample there are about 250,000 clones, with approximately 85% seen only once. The ten largest account for roughly 4.6% of the sample.

Recombination connected TRBV6-5 to TRBJ2-5, with 9 bases in between that match TRBD1. Sequencing was done on a sample of peripheral blood. The receptor comes from a man aged 45-65 years with COVID-19, enrolled during active disease. The CDR3 corresponds to CASSFTGGAETQYF. The nucleotide sequence reads TGTGCCAGCAGTTTCACAGGGGGCGCAGAGACCCAGTACTTC.